The source of this TCR beta chain is a study of cytomegalovirus exposure and HLA in healthy donors. Each donor was healthy, and each was a bone marrow donor. Germline V lookup: CDR1 MNHNS, CDR2 SASEGT. The CDR3 contains 15 residues. Trimming cost V 3 bases and J 5 bases, with 13 bases left between them. PCR employed 60 Vbeta and 13 Jbeta primers. Sequencing was performed with immunoSEQ multiplex PCR; in TCRdb, only in-frame clones are kept and a portion is missing. The sample carries 180,000 or so clones, roughly 79% recorded once. Sequenced: PBMCs. The sequence came from a male donor in good health and CMV-seronegative. The rearrangement uses TRBV6-1 and TRBJ2-2, with D perhaps matching TRBD2 (7 bases). As DNA, the CDR3 is TGTGCCAGCAGTGAGAGGACTAGGGGGACCGGGGAGCTGTTTTTT. Amino acid sequence: CASSERTRGTGELFF.